This T cell receptor beta chain was retrieved from a study of blood T cells in healthy people across ages. Overall study findings and caveats: Conclusively comparing naive with antigen-experienced cells was impossible with unsorted PBMCs. Per-million-T-cell TCR beta diversity fell roughly linearly with age.

Concerning this clonotype itself: As yet, its antigen is unknown.

Primers used in a second PCR of about 6 to 12 cycles were a sample-barcoded 5' primer and a J-beta primer mix. Each cDNA molecule was tagged by a template-switch adaptor that had 12 random nucleotides. TCRdb re-derived calls from the 5' RACE reads in MiXCR, one entry per CDR3 protein. The table shows about 830,000 distinct CDR3 sequences, with roughly 60% occurring only once. The CDR3 is 14 residues long. V was shortened by 6 bases and J by 0 bases, with 12 bases between the two germline ends. Germline assignment: CDR1 DFQATT and CDR2 SNEGSKA (reference sequence). The specimen was blood. The clonotype was recovered from a man aged 25-45 years in good health. The chain links TRBV20-1 to TRBJ2-1, with D tentatively TRBD1 (5 bases). CDR3 nucleotide sequence: TGCAGTGCCCCCGGCAGGGTCTCCTACAATGAGCAGTTCTTC. Translated, it gives CSAPGRVSYNEQFF.